This T cell receptor beta chain was identified during a study of T cells expressing NK-cell markers. Study summary: In sorted CD3+CD56+NKG2C+, CD3+CD56+NKG2C- and CD3+CD56-NKG2C+ T cells, TCR beta repertoires were obtained. Serological testing identified seven of the eight sequenced donors as HCMV-seropositive and one as seronegative.

TCRdb re-called the 5' RACE reads and catalogs CDR3 proteins one per entry, DNA excluded. Its table records about 260,000 distinct CDR3 sequences. There are 14 residues in the CDR3. CDR1 is ENHRY, CDR2 SYGVKD, per germline. The chain carries TRBV10-3 and TRBJ1-1. Sequencing was done on a sample of blood T cells: a sorted CD56 or NKG2C T cell subset, CD4+ or CD8+ T cells, or bulk PBMC T cells (not recorded which). The receptor was derived from a woman aged 18 to 75 in good health. The CDR3 loop reads CAISEYGVNTEAFF.